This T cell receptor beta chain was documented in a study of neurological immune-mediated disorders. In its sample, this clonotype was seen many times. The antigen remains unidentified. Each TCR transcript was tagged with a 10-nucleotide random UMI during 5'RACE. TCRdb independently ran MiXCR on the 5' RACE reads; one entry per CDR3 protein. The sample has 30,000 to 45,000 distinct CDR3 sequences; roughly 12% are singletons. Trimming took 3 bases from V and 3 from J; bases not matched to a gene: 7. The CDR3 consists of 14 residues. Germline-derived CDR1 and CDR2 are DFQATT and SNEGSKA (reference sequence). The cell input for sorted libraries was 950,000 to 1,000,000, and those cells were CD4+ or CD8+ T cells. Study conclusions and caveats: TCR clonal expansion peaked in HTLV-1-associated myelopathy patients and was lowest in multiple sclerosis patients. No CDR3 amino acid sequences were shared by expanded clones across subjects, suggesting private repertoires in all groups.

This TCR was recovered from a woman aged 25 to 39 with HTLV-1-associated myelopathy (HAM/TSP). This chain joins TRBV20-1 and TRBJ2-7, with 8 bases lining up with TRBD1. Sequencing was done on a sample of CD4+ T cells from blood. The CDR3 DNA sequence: TGCAGTGCTAGTTTATTGGACAGGGACTACGAGCAGTACTTC. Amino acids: CSASLLDRDYEQYF.